This TCR beta chain was identified during a study of cytomegalovirus exposure and HLA in healthy donors. The PCR contained 60 Vbeta and 13 Jbeta primers. Here immunoSEQ multiplex PCR was the method, and the copy in TCRdb shows in-frame clones only, minus some. Of around 97,000 clones listed, approximately 66% are singletons. This CDR3 comprises 13 residues. Deletions cut 4 bases from V and 0 bases from J, with 4 bases between. Germline lookup yields CDR1 KGHSH and CDR2 LQKENI. This clone was seen a few times. The rearrangement joins TRBV18 to TRBJ1-5; D gene ambiguous. Material: PBMCs. The sequence was collected from a woman in her 50s in good health and CMV-seronegative. The CDR3, as DNA: TGTGCCAGCTCACAACATAGCAATCAGCCCCAGCATTTT. It codes for CASSQHSNQPQHF. Together with reference TRBV18 and TRBJ1-5, the CDR3 gives the full variable domain: NAGVMQNPRHLVRRRGQEARLRCSPMKGHSHVYWYRQLPEEGLKFMVYLQKENIIDESGMPKERFSAEFPKEGPSILRIQQVVRGDSAAYFCASSQHSNQPQHFGDGTRLSIL.